This section outlines one TCR beta chain sequence together with its context. This entry comes from a study of STAT5B mutations in CD4+ large granular lymphocyte leukemia. Trimming took 0 bases from V and 2 from J, leaving 13 bases between them. Per germline, CDR1 LNHNV and CDR2 YYDKDF (reference sequence). The CDR3 extends over 16 amino acids. The data were produced by immunoSEQ multiplex PCR, yet TCRdb's version contains in-frame clones alone and is incomplete. The table includes roughly 30,000 clones, 87% detected once. The sequence came from a human donor in good health. The sequencing sample was made of CD4+ T cells from blood buffy coats. The chain joins TRBV15 to TRBJ1-2; D is ambiguous. The DNA for the CDR3 is TGTGCCACCAGCAGAGATCCAGAAGGGCACAACTATGGCTACACCTTC. It is translated as CATSRDPEGHNYGYTF.